This TCR beta chain was sequenced in a study of beta chain features in type 1 diabetes. Findings of the study overall: Among patients with Type 1 diabetes, TCRB CDR3s were moderately but significantly shorter in every one of the four CD4+ subsets.

With 1 base removed from V and 9 bases from J, the gap between germline ends came to 10 bases. From germline, CDR1 is SGHVS and CDR2 FNYEAQ. CDR3 length: 13 amino acids. Isolated RNA was reverse transcribed in full, so expressed TCRB transcripts were sequenced. Assay used: immunoSEQ multiplex PCR; TCRdb lists only in-frame clones, some missing. The sample holds about 640,000 clones, around an eighth seen once. Turning to this clone: Its target is unknown.

The receptor was isolated from a man between 25 and 39 years old with type 1 diabetes. The specimen was naive CD4+ T cells from blood. The V gene is TRBV7-6, the J gene TRBJ2-4, with a weak D call TRBD1 (6 bases). Here the CDR3 reads CASSLDQGSIQYF. In nucleotides, the CDR3 is TGTGCCAGCAGCTTAGATCAGGGGTCCATTCAGTACTTC.